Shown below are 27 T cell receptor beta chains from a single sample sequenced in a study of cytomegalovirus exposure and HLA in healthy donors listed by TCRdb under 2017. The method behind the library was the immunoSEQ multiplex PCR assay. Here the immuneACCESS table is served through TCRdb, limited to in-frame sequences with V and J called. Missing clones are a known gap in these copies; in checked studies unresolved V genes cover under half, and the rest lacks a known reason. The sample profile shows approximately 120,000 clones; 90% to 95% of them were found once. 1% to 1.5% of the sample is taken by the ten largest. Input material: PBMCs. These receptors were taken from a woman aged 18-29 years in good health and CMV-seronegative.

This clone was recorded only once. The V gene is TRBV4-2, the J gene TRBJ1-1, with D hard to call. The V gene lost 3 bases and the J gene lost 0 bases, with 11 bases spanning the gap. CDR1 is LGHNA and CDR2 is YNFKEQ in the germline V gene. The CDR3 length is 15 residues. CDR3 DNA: TGTGCCAGCAGCCAGACACAGAACCTGAACACTGAAGCTTTCTTT. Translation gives CASSQTQNLNTEAFF.

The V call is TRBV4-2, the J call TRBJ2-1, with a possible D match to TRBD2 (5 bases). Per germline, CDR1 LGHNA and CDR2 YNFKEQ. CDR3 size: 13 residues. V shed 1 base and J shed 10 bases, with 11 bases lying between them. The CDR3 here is CASSQVTSKEQFF. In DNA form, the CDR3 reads TGTGCCAGCAGCCAAGTTACTAGTAAGGAGCAGTTCTTC.

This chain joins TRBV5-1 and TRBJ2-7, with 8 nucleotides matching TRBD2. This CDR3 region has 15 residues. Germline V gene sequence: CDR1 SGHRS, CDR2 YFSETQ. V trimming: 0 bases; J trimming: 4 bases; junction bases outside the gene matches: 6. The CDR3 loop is CASSLAGGDQYEQYF. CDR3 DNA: TGCGCCAGCAGCTTGGCGGGAGGGGATCAATACGAGCAGTACTTC.

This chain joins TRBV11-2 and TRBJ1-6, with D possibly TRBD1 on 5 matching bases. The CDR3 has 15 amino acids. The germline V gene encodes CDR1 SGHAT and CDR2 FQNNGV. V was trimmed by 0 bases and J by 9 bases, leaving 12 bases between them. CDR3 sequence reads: CASSLEGGLGSPLHF. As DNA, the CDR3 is TGTGCCAGCAGCTTAGAGGGGGGATTAGGTTCACCCCTCCACTTT.

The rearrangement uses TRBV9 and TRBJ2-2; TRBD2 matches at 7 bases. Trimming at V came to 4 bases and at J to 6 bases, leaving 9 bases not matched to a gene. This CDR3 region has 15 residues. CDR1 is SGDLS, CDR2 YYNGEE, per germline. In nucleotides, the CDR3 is TGTGCCAGCAGCCCCGAGCGGGGCGGGGCCGGGGAGCTGTTTTTT. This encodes CASSPERGGAGELFF.

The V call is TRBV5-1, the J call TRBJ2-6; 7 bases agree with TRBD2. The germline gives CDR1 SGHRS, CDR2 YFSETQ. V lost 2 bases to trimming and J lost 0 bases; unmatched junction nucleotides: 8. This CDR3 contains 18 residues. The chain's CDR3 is CASSFAPGGTSGANVLTF. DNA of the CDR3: TGCGCCAGCAGCTTCGCCCCGGGGGGAACCTCTGGGGCCAACGTCCTGACTTTC.

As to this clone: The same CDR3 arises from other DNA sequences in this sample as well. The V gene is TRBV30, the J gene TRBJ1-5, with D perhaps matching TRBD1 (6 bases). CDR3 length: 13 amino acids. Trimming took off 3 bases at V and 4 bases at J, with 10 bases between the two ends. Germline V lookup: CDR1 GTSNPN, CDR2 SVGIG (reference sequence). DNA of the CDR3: TGTGCCTGGAGGGGGCAGGGGAATCAGCCCCAGCATTTT. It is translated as CAWRGQGNQPQHF.

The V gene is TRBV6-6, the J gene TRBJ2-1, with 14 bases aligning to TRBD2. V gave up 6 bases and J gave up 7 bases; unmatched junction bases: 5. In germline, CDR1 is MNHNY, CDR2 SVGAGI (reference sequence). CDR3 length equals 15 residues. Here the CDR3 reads CASRGGTSGSNEQFF. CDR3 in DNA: TGTGCCAGCAGAGGAGGGACTAGCGGGAGTAATGAGCAGTTCTTC.

DNA of the CDR3: TGTGCCTGGAGTGTAGGGGGACAGTCGTACACCATATATTTT. Residues: CAWSVGGQSYTIYF. This chain uses TRBV30 with TRBJ1-3; 7 bases are a match to TRBD1. CDR1 and CDR2 from the germline V gene are GTSNPN and SVGIG (reference sequence). V lost 0 bases, J lost 8 bases, and 7 bases stayed unmatched. The CDR3 consists of 14 residues.

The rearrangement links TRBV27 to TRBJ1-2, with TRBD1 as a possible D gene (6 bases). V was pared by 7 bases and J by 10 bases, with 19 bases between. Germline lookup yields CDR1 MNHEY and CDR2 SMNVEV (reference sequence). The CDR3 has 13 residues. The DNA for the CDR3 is TGTGCCAGCATGGACCCGGACAGAGACGACTACACCTTC. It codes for CASMDPDRDDYTF.

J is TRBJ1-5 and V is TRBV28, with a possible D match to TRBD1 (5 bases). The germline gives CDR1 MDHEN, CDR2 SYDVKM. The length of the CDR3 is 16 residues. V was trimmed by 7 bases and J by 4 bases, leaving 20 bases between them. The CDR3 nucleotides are TGTGCCAGCACTTCGTGGGCGAGGCGGGGGAATCAGCCCCAGCATTTT. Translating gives CASTSWARRGNQPQHF.

CDR3 protein: CASSLGPGQLYGYTF. CDR3 in DNA: TGTGCCAGCAGTTTGGGACCGGGACAGCTCTATGGCTACACCTTC. The V gene is TRBV28, the J gene TRBJ1-2, with 7 bases lining up with TRBD1. V shed 3 bases, J shed 4 bases, and the junction held 8 bases outside the gene matches. The CDR3 is 15 amino acids. Germline values: CDR1 MDHEN, CDR2 SYDVKM.

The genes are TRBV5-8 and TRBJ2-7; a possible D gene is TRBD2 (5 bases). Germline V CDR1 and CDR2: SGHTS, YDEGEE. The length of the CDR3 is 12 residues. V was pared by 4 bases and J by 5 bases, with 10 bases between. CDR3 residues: CASSKLVDEQYF. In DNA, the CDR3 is TGTGCCAGCAGCAAACTAGTCGACGAGCAGTACTTC.

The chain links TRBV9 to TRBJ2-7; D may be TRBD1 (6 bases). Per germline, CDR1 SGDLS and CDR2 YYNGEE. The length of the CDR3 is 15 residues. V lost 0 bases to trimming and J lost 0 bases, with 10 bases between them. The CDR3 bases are TGTGCCAGCAGCGTAGCGCAGGGGCCCTCCTACGAGCAGTACTTC. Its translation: CASSVAQGPSYEQYF.

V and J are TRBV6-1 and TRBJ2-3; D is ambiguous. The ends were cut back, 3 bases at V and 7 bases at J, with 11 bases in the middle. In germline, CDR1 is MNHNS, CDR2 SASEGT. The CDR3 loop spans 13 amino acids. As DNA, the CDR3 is TGTGCCAGCAGTGAGAACTTAGAGAATACGCAGTATTTT. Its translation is CASSENLENTQYF.

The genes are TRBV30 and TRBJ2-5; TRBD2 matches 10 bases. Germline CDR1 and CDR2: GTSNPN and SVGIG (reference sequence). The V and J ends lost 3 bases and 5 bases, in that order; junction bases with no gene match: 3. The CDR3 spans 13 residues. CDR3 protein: CAWRSGRAETQYF. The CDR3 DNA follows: TGTGCCTGGAGAAGCGGGAGGGCCGAGACCCAGTACTTC.

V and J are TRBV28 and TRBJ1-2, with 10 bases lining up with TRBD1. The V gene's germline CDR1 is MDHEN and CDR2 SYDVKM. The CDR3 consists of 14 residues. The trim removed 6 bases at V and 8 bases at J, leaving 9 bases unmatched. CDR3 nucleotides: TGTGCCAGCAGAACCGGGACAGGGGCTTCAGGCTACACCTTC. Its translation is CASRTGTGASGYTF.

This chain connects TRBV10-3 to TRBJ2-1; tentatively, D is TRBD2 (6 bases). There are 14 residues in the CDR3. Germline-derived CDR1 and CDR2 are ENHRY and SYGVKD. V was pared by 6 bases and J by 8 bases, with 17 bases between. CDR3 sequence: CAISDQLAVYEQFF. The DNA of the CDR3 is TGTGCCATCAGCGATCAGTTAGCGGTTTATGAGCAGTTCTTC.

The CDR3 sequence: CASSFPGGLNQPQHF. For the CDR3, the DNA is TGTGCCAGCAGTTTCCCAGGGGGCCTCAATCAGCCCCAGCATTTT. This rearrangement joins TRBV28 to TRBJ1-5; 8 bases are a match to TRBD1. V was clipped by 3 bases and J by 3 bases; unmatched bases: 4. Germline-derived CDR1 and CDR2 are MDHEN and SYDVKM. The CDR3 is 15 amino acids.

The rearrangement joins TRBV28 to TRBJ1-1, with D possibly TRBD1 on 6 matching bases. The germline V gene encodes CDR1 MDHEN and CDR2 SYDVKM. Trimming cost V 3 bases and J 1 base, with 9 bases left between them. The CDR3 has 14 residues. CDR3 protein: CASSFGGANTEAFF. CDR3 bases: TGTGCCAGCAGTTTCGGGGGGGCGAACACTGAAGCTTTCTTT.

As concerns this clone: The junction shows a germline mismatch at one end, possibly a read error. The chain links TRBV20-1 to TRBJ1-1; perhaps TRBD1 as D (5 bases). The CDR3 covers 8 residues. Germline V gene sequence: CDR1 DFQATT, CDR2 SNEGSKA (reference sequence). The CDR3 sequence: CSAFTGHF. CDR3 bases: TGCAGTGCCTTTACAGGCCATTTT.

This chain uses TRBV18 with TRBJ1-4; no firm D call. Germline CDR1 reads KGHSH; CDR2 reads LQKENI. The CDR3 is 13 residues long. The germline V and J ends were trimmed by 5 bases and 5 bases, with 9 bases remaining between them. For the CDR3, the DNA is TGTGCCAGCTCATCCGGGAGGAATGAAAAACTGTTTTTT. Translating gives CASSSGRNEKLFF. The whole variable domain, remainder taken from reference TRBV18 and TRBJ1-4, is NAGVMQNPRHLVRRRGQEARLRCSPMKGHSHVYWYRQLPEEGLKFMVYLQKENIIDESGMPKERFSAEFPKEGPSILRIQQVVRGDSAAYFCASSSGRNEKLFFGSGTQLSVL.

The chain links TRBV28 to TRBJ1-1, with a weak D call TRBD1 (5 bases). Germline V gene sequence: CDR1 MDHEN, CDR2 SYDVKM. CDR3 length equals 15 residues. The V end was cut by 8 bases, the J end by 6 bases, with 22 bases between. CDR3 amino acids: CASSGARSFHAEAFF. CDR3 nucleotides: TGTGCCAGCTCTGGGGCGAGGTCGTTTCATGCTGAAGCTTTCTTT.

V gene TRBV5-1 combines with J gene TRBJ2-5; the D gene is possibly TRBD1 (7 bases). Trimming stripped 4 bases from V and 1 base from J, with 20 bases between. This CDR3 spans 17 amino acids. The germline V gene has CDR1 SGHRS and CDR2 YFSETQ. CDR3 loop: CASSRGSGQAAQETQYF. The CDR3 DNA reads TGCGCCAGCAGCCGGGGGAGTGGACAGGCCGCCCAAGAGACCCAGTACTTC.

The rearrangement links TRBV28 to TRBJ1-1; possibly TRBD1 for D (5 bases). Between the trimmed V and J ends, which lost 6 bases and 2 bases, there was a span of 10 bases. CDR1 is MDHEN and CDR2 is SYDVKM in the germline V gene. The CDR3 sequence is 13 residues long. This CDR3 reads CASRFTGNTEAFF. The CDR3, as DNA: TGTGCCAGCAGATTCACAGGTAACACTGAAGCTTTCTTT.

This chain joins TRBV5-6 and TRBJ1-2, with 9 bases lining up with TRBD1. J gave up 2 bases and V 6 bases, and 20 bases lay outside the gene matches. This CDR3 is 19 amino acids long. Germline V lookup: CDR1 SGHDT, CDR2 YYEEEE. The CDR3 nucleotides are TGTGCCAGCACCATATTAGGGGGACAGGGATGGGGACTAAACTATGGCTACACCTTC. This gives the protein CASTILGGQGWGLNYGYTF.

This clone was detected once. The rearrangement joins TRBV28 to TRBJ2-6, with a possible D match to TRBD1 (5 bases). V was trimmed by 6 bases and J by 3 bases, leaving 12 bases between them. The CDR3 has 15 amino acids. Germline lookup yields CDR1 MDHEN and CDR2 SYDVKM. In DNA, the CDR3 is TGTGCCAGCAGCCATCAGGGTGTTGGGGCCAACGTCCTGACTTTC. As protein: CASSHQGVGANVLTF. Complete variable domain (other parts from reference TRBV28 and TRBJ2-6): DVKVTQSSRYLVKRTGEKVFLECVQDMDHENMFWYRQDPGLGLRLIYFSYDVKMKEKGDIPEGYSVSREKKERFSLILESASTNQTSMYLCASSHQGVGANVLTFGAGSRLTVL.